This TCR beta chain appears in the sequencing data of a study of T-cell reconstitution after alpha-beta-depleted transplantation in children. This clonotype was counted at least ten times. This CDR3 region has 14 residues. The trim removed 6 bases at V and 5 bases at J, leaving 5 bases unmatched. Preparation of the TCRbeta library used unique molecular identifiers. TCRdb used MiXCR to reprocess the PCR reads, holding one entry per CDR3 protein. There are about 200,000 distinct CDR3 sequences in the sample; around 8.4% occur only once, and 35% to 45% lies in the top ten. The clonotype comes from a male patient aged 2-15 years who had a stem cell transplant for acute myeloid leukemia, so the T cells may come from the graft donor. The sample was PBMCs, mostly from graft donor cells, taken 360 days after TCRalphabeta/CD19-depleted stem cell transplant. The genes are TRBV12-3 or TRBV12-4 and TRBJ2-1; TRBD2 aligns across 9 bases. CDR3 DNA: TGTGCCAGCAGGCCGGGACTAGCCCACAATGAGCAGTTCTTC. Translated, it gives CASRPGLAHNEQFF.